This TCR beta chain appears in the sequencing data of a study of T cell responses to AZD1222 COVID-19 vaccine. Only a few counts were recorded for this clone. The target antigen is unknown. Using immunoSEQ multiplex PCR, the repertoire was profiled, and TCRdb retains in-frame clones only, with some absent. The profile shows 100,000 to 150,000 clones, around 85% of them singletons. With V trimmed by 6 bases and J by 7 bases, 2 bases remained unmatched. Germline CDR1 is SGHTA and CDR2 is FQGNSA. The CDR3 covers 14 residues. General study findings and limits: In a largely white British group with more females than males, clonal diversity was possibly underestimated.

The rearrangement joins TRBV7-2 to TRBJ2-2; 13 nucleotides agree with TRBD2. This sample comprised peripheral blood, obtained 28 days after the second dose of the MenACWY control vaccine. This receptor was obtained from an adult who received the MenACWY meningococcal vaccine as a control. This chain's CDR3 is CASSGTSGNGELFF. In nucleotides, the CDR3 is TGTGCCAGCAGTGGGACTAGCGGGAACGGGGAGCTGTTTTTT.